This note documents a single T cell receptor (beta chain) sequence. The germline V gene encodes CDR1 SGHVS and CDR2 FQNEAQ. Trimming shortened V by 3 bases and J by 6 bases, and 11 bases separated the two germline ends. The CDR3 has 13 residues. This sample was included in a study of T-cell memory formation after mild COVID-19. Constant-segment primers served in 5'RACE that generated TCR alpha and TCR beta cDNA libraries bearing sample barcodes and UMIs. MiXCR, run by TCRdb on the 5' RACE reads, gives a single entry per CDR3 protein. The sample comprises about 170,000 distinct CDR3 sequences, roughly 13% of which are singletons, and approximately 3.4% rests with the top ten.

The receptor comes from a man between 18 and 29 years old who had mild COVID-19 (a few samples of this study predate the infection). Cell type and time point are not known. The chain combines TRBV7-8 with TRBJ1-2, with D possibly being TRBD1 (5 bases). The sequenced material came from PBMCs or a T cell subset sorted from them (not recorded which). CDR3 region: CASSFIGGNGYTF. CDR3 DNA: TGTGCCAGCAGCTTCATCGGGGGGAATGGCTACACCTTC.